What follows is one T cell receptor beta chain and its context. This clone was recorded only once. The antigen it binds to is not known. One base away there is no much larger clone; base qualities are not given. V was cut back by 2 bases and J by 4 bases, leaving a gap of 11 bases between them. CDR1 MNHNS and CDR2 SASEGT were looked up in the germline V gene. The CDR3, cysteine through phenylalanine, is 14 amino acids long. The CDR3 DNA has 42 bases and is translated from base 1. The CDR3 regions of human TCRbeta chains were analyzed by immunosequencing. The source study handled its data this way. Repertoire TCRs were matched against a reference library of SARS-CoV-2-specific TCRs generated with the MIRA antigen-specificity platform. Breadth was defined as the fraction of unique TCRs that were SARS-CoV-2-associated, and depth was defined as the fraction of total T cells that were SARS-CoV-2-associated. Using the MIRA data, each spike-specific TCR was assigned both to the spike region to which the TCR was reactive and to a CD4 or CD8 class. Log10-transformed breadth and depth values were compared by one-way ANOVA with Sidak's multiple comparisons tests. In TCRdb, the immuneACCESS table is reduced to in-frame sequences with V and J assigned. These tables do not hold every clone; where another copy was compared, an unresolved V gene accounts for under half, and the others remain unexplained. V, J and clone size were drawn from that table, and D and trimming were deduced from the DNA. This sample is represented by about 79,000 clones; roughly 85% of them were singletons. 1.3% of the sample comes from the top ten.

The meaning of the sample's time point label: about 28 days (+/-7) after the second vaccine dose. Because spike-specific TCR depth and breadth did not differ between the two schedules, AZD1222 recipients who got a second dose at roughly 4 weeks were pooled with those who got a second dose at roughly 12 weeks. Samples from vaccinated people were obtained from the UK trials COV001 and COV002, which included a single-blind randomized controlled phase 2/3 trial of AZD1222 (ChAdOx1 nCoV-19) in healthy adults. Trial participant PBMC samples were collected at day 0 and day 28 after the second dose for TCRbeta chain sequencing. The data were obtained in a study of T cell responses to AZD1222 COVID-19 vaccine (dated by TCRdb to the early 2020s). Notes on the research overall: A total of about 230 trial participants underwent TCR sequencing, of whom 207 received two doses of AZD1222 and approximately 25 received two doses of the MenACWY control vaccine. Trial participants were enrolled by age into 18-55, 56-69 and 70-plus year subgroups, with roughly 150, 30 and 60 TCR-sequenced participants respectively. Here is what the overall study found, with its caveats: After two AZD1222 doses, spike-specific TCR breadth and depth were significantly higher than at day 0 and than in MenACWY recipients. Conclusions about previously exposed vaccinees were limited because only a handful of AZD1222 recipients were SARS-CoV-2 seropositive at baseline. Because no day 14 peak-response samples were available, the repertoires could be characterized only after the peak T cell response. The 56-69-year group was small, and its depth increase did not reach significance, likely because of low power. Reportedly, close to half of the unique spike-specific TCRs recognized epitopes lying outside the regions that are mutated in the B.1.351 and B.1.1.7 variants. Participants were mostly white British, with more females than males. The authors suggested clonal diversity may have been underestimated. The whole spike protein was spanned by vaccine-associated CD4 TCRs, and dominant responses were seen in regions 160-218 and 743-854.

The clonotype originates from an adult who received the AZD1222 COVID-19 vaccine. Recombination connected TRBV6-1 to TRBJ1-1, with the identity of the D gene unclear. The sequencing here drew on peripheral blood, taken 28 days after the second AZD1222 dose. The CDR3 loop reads CASSETLGGTEAFF. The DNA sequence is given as TGTGCCAGCAGTGAAACGCTTGGAGGCACTGAAGCTTTCTTT.